One sample yielded the 9 T cell receptor beta chains listed below, sequenced in a study of T cell repertoires in cytomegalovirus infection. TCRdb fed the reads into MiXCR, producing one record per CDR3 protein. This sample has 900,000 to 950,000 distinct CDR3 sequences, with about 33% found just once. These receptors' antigens are unknown. This specimen was cultured CD8+ T cells from PBMCs, taken from culture after CMV antigen stimulation. These receptors were taken from a human donor in good health (CMV status not recorded). Some clones in this sample may be carry-over from other donors' samples.

The chain is built from TRBV7-3 and TRBJ2-1; D may be TRBD2 (7 bases). Germline V gene lookup returns CDR1 SGHTA and CDR2 FQGTGA. Trimming shortened V by 1 base and J by 8 bases, and 18 bases separated the two germline ends. This CDR3 region has 16 residues. The CDR3 loop reads CASSLKVGGPGDEQFF. CDR3 DNA sequence: TGTGCCAGCAGCTTAAAAGTGGGGGGGCCGGGGGATGAGCAGTTCTTC.

A remark on this clonotype: The junction does not match germline at one end; this may be a read error. The chain recombines TRBV7-8 with TRBJ1-1; tentatively, D is TRBD1 (5 bases). Germline lookup yields CDR1 SGHVS and CDR2 FQNEAQ. The CDR3 length is 14 residues. The CDR3 sequence is CANSSTGPNTEAFF. The CDR3 nucleotides are TGTGCCAACAGCTCAACGGGACCAAACACTGAAGCTTTCTTT.

This clonotype has a handful of counts. The chain couples TRBV19 to TRBJ2-1; 8 nucleotides align to TRBD2. With 0 bases clipped from V and 5 bases from J, the junction kept 3 bases outside the gene matches. CDR3 size: 15 residues. Germline V gives CDR1 LNHDA, CDR2 SQIVND (reference sequence). For the CDR3, the DNA is TGTGCCAGTAGTATAGACGGGGGGGGAGACAATGAGCAGTTCTTC. Translating gives CASSIDGGGDNEQFF.

The rearrangement uses TRBV18 and TRBJ2-3; TRBD2 might be the D (6 bases). This CDR3 is 16 amino acids long. Trimming stripped 0 bases from V and 3 bases from J, with 13 bases between. In germline, CDR1 is KGHSH, CDR2 LQKENI. In nucleotides, the CDR3 is TGTGCCAGCTCACCACCGGGGGGTCCGAGGACAGATACGCAGTATTTT. Translation: CASSPPGGPRTDTQYF.

This clonotype was counted at least ten times. The V call is TRBV7-2, the J call TRBJ1-4, with no clear D. The CDR3 is 16 amino acids. Germline V gene lookup returns CDR1 SGHTA and CDR2 FQGNSA. Trimming shortened V by 5 bases and J by 2 bases, and 15 bases separated the two germline ends. The CDR3 sequence is CASSPQTVVTNEKLFF. The CDR3 DNA sequence: TGTGCCAGCAGCCCTCAAACAGTCGTTACTAATGAAAAACTGTTTTTT.

For this clonotype: No conserved phenylalanine or tryptophan is present at the end of the CDR3, so a read error is the likely explanation. This chain joins TRBV10-3 and TRBJ1-1; 10 bases map to TRBD1. CDR1 ENHRY and CDR2 SYGVKD come from the germline V gene. The CDR3 contains 14 residues. J gave up 11 bases and V 2 bases, and 8 bases lay outside the gene matches. This CDR3 is CAISETDRGEGAFS. CDR3 nucleotides: TGTGCCATCAGTGAGACGGACAGGGGGGAAGGGGCTTTCTCT.

This clonotype was seen at least ten times. The chain recombines TRBV28 with TRBJ1-2; the D is unclear. Germline CDR1 is MDHEN and CDR2 is SYDVKM. This CDR3 spans 14 amino acids. Trimming shortened V by 4 bases and J by 2 bases, and 11 bases separated the two germline ends. The CDR3 sequence is CASSWNARNYGYTF. CDR3 nucleotides: TGTGCCAGCAGTTGGAATGCGCGGAACTATGGCTACACCTTC.

This sequence joins TRBV27 and TRBJ1-4, with 8 bases matching TRBD1. The CDR3 totals 16 residues. V shed 5 bases and J 2 bases; nucleotides not matched to a gene: 7. CDR1 and CDR2 (germline): MNHEY, SMNVEV (reference sequence). The CDR3 is CASSPQGARTNEKLFF. CDR3 sequence (DNA): TGTGCCAGCAGTCCGCAGGGGGCGCGGACTAATGAAAAACTGTTTTTT.

This clonotype was counted ten times or more. V is TRBV7-2 and J is TRBJ2-3, with 9 bases that match TRBD2. The CDR3 is 14 residues long. The germline V gene encodes CDR1 SGHTA and CDR2 FQGNSA. V was clipped by 3 bases and J by 6 bases; unmatched bases: 4. The CDR3 here is CASSLLAGTDTQYF. CDR3 DNA: TGTGCCAGCAGCTTGCTAGCGGGGACGGATACGCAGTATTTT.